These 26 T cell receptor beta chains were all obtained from the same sample, sequenced in a study of T cell responses to AZD1222 COVID-19 vaccine. Clones were sequenced by immunoSEQ multiplex PCR, and TCRdb holds only the in-frame ones, with some missing. The sample contains some 150,000 clones, around 84% of which appear only once. Sequencing was performed on peripheral blood, taken 28 days after the second AZD1222 dose. These receptors came from an adult who received the AZD1222 COVID-19 vaccine.

The DNA of the CDR3 is TGTGCCAGCAGCCGAACCGGGACTAGCGGGGGGGCCGGGGCCAAAAACATTCAGTACTTC. Encoded protein: CASSRTGTSGGAGAKNIQYF. V gene TRBV4-2 combines with J gene TRBJ2-4; TRBD2 agrees at 16 bases. V gave up 4 bases and J gave up 1 base; unmatched junction bases: 10. CDR3 length: 20 residues. CDR1 is LGHNA and CDR2 is YNFKEQ in the germline V gene.

The chain is built from TRBV5-1 and TRBJ1-2, with 9 bases aligning to TRBD1. In germline, CDR1 is SGHRS, CDR2 YFSETQ. V shed 3 bases and J 2 bases; nucleotides not matched to a gene: 5. There are 15 residues in the CDR3. CDR3 sequence: CASSSLGQGNYGYTF. Written as DNA, the CDR3 is TGCGCCAGCAGCTCCTTAGGACAGGGGAACTATGGCTACACCTTC.

This clone was found once. The CDR3 loop reads CASSPFQDTQYF. The CDR3 coding sequence is TGTGCCAGCTCACCGTTTCAAGATACGCAGTATTTT. The V and J genes are TRBV18 and TRBJ2-3; no clear D. Germline V gene data show CDR1 as KGHSH and CDR2 as LQKENI. Trimming left V 3 bases short and J 5 bases short, with 6 bases between. The CDR3 sequence is 12 residues long.

This chain links TRBV6-5 with TRBJ2-7, with a tentative D call TRBD2 (6 bases). Germline CDR1 reads MNHEY; CDR2 reads SVGAGI. V was shortened by 6 bases and J by 6 bases, with 18 bases between the two germline ends. CDR3 length equals 14 residues. The CDR3 bases are TGTGCCAGCAGGGGGGGAGGAGGGAGGTTCGAGCAGTACTTC. This sequence encodes CASRGGGGRFEQYF.

The J gene is TRBJ1-4, the V gene TRBV28; 9 bases are shared with TRBD1. Germline CDR1 is MDHEN and CDR2 is SYDVKM. The CDR3 totals 16 residues. J lost 7 bases, V lost 5 bases, and 11 bases had no gene match. The CDR3 loop is CASSVPPGQGGEKLFF. CDR3 sequence (DNA): TGTGCCAGCAGTGTACCCCCGGGACAGGGTGGTGAAAAACTGTTTTTT. The full variable domain, rest sourced from reference TRBV28 and TRBJ1-4, is DVKVTQSSRYLVKRTGEKVFLECVQDMDHENMFWYRQDPGLGLRLIYFSYDVKMKEKGDIPEGYSVSREKKERFSLILESASTNQTSMYLCASSVPPGQGGEKLFFGSGTQLSVL.

The gene calls are TRBV5-8 and TRBJ1-6; D is possibly TRBD1 (6 bases). V shed 4 bases and J shed 11 bases, with 16 bases lying between them. This CDR3 is 14 amino acids long. Germline V gene sequence: CDR1 SGHTS, CDR2 YDEGEE. The CDR3 nucleotides are TGTGCCAGCAGCCTCTTGAGGGGGGAGACACCCCTCCACTTT. It specifies CASSLLRGETPLHF.

Here the CDR3 reads CASSDDRAFF. Here the CDR3 DNA reads TGTGCCAGCAGTGACGATCGGGCTTTCTTT. V gene TRBV6-1 combines with J gene TRBJ1-1; D is undetermined. V was pared by 3 bases and J by 11 bases, with 7 bases between. CDR1 is MNHNS, CDR2 SASEGT, per germline. The CDR3 is made up of 10 amino acids.

The chain has TRBV5-1 and TRBJ2-7, with 10 positions matching TRBD2. Germline lookup yields CDR1 SGHRS and CDR2 YFSETQ. The CDR3 is 15 amino acids. J lost 2 bases, V lost 0 bases, and 2 bases had no gene match. CDR3: CASSLGLAGAYEQYF. The CDR3 DNA is TGCGCCAGCAGCTTGGGGCTAGCGGGAGCCTACGAGCAGTACTTC.

J is TRBJ1-4 and V is TRBV27; D unresolved. Trimming removed 6 bases from V and 3 bases from J, with 5 bases in between. CDR3 size: 12 residues. Per germline, CDR1 MNHEY and CDR2 SMNVEV (reference sequence). The DNA of the CDR3 is TGTGCCAGCAGGATGGCTAATGAAAAACTGTTTTTT. Amino acids: CASRMANEKLFF.

The chain combines TRBV20-1 with TRBJ2-3; no clear D gene. This CDR3 spans 10 amino acids. Trimming took off 5 bases at V and 5 bases at J, with 5 bases between the two ends. The germline V gene encodes CDR1 DFQATT and CDR2 SNEGSKA (reference sequence). CDR3 sequence reads: CSAARDTQYF. The CDR3 nucleotides read TGCAGTGCTGCAAGAGATACGCAGTATTTT.

This clone was counted only a few times. The V and J genes are TRBV18 and TRBJ2-7; 8 bases match TRBD1. Looked up from germline, CDR1 is KGHSH and CDR2 is LQKENI. This CDR3 spans 14 amino acids. Trimming cost V 5 bases and J 1 base; bases outside gene matches: 4. The CDR3 loop reads CASSATGGSYEQYF. The DNA for the CDR3 is TGTGCCAGCTCAGCAACAGGGGGATCCTACGAGCAGTACTTC.

The chain joins TRBV7-6 to TRBJ2-6, with D possibly matching TRBD1 (5 bases). Germline V gene sequence: CDR1 SGHVS, CDR2 FNYEAQ. Trimming shortened V by 2 bases and J by 0 bases, and 11 bases separated the two germline ends. The CDR3 sequence is 17 residues long. In DNA form, the CDR3 reads TGTGCCAGCAGCTTACAAAGGGGTAGCTCTGGGGCCAACGTCCTGACTTTC. Its translation: CASSLQRGSSGANVLTF.

V and J are TRBV21-1 and TRBJ2-1. TRBV21-1 represents a pseudogene. The CDR3 spans 12 residues. The CDR3 bases are TGTGCCAGCAGCAAGGGGATTATCGGCCAGTTCTTC. This gives the protein CASSKGIIGQFF.

The sample holds a few counts of this clone. This chain connects TRBV24-1 to TRBJ2-1; the match to TRBD2 covers 8 bases. Germline V lookup: CDR1 KGHDR, CDR2 SFDVKD. The V gene end was trimmed by 3 bases and the J gene end by 7 bases; junction bases not matched to a gene: 19. The CDR3 length is 19 residues. DNA for the CDR3: TGTGCCACCAGTGATCAACAGGGTCCGGGACTAGGCGCTGGGAATGAGCAGTTCTTC. It encodes CATSDQQGPGLGAGNEQFF.

The rearrangement uses TRBV7-9 and TRBJ2-5; D is perhaps TRBD1 or TRBD2 (5 bases each). The V gene lost 6 bases and the J gene lost 2 bases, with 16 bases spanning the gap. The length of the CDR3 is 15 residues. Germline lookup yields CDR1 SEHNR and CDR2 FQNEAQ (reference sequence). DNA for the CDR3: TGTGCCAGCAGGGGACGCCAGGAGTCACAAGAGACCCAGTACTTC. It yields the protein CASRGRQESQETQYF.

The rearrangement links TRBV2 to TRBJ1-4; D is unclear. The V gene's germline CDR1 is SNHLY and CDR2 FYNNEI. The length of the CDR3 is 15 residues. Trimming removed 4 bases from V and 8 bases from J, with 17 bases in between. The CDR3 here is CASSAYRATGEKLFF. CDR3 DNA: TGTGCCAGCAGTGCGTACAGAGCCACGGGGGAAAAACTGTTTTTT.

The chain recombines TRBV19 with TRBJ1-6; D is unresolved. CDR1 and CDR2 from the germline V gene are LNHDA and SQIVND (reference sequence). This CDR3 contains 12 residues. Trimming took off 3 bases at V and 8 bases at J, with 5 bases between the two ends. The CDR3 DNA is TGTGCCAGTAGTATTGGTCATTCACCCCTCCACTTT. Protein: CASSIGHSPLHF.

This clone came up a few times. The V call is TRBV27, the J call TRBJ2-3; 13 nucleotides align to TRBD2. Trimming took 6 bases from V and 3 from J; bases not matched to a gene: 6. The CDR3 extends over 16 amino acids. Per the germline V gene, CDR1 is MNHEY and CDR2 is SMNVEV (reference sequence). CDR3 nucleotide sequence: TGTGCCAGCAGCACACTAGCGGGAGGGCCGACAGATACGCAGTATTTT. Translated, it gives CASSTLAGGPTDTQYF.

The chain carries TRBV9 and TRBJ2-1; 11 positions agree with TRBD2. J lost 5 bases, V lost 1 base, and 5 bases had no gene match. The CDR3 sequence is 16 residues long. Germline V gene data show CDR1 as SGDLS and CDR2 as YYNGEE. The CDR3 nucleotides read TGTGCCAGCAGCGTACTGGGACTAGCGGAGAACAATGAGCAGTTCTTC. Amino acid sequence: CASSVLGLAENNEQFF.

This clone has a single count. This sequence joins TRBV7-2 and TRBJ2-2; D call uncertain. Per the germline V gene, CDR1 is SGHTA and CDR2 is FQGNSA. V was cut by 0 bases and J by 7 bases, with 3 bases left in between. This CDR3 spans 12 amino acids. CDR3 nucleotides: TGTGCCAGCAGCTTAGCAAGCGGGGAGCTGTTTTTT. Residues: CASSLASGELFF.

The V gene is TRBV28, the J gene TRBJ1-2, with D possibly matching TRBD1 (6 bases). The V end was cut by 1 base, the J end by 6 bases, with 12 bases between. Germline assignment: CDR1 MDHEN and CDR2 SYDVKM. This CDR3 has 14 amino acids. CDR3 sequence: CASSLSGVEDGYTF. The CDR3 bases are TGTGCCAGCAGTTTATCAGGGGTGGAAGATGGCTACACCTTC.

The chain joins TRBV6-5 to TRBJ1-2; D gene unclear. The CDR3 extends over 14 amino acids. Trimming cost V 3 bases and J 7 bases, with 15 bases left between them. The germline V gene has CDR1 MNHEY and CDR2 SVGAGI. The CDR3 sequence is CASSYGIRSGGYTF. The DNA of the CDR3 is TGTGCCAGCAGTTATGGCATACGGAGTGGTGGCTACACCTTC.

The genes are TRBV6-5 and TRBJ2-1, with TRBD1 matching over 8 bases. This CDR3 region has 13 residues. Germline CDR1 MNHEY, CDR2 SVGAGI. V was clipped by 8 bases and J by 9 bases; unmatched bases: 9. CDR3 sequence: CASAGQGQSEQFF. The CDR3 nucleotides read TGTGCCAGCGCCGGACAGGGACAAAGTGAGCAGTTCTTC.

The chain is built from TRBV27 and TRBJ1-2, with 8 bases fitting TRBD1. The CDR3 covers 16 residues. The V segment lost 9 bases and the J segment 2 bases; nucleotides outside the gene matches: 14. Germline lookup yields CDR1 MNHEY and CDR2 SMNVEV (reference sequence). CDR3 nucleotide sequence: TGTGCCAGTCGAGCGGACAGGGTGACACAGAACTATGGCTACACCTTC. It encodes CASRADRVTQNYGYTF.

The rearrangement joins TRBV13 to TRBJ1-2; no clear D gene. The CDR3 sequence is 13 residues long. The germline V gene encodes CDR1 PRHDT and CDR2 FYEKMQ (reference sequence). V lost 5 bases, J lost 2 bases, and 9 bases lay in between. CDR3 loop: CASSRSQNYGYTF. The CDR3 nucleotides are TGTGCCAGCAGCCGGAGTCAGAACTATGGCTACACCTTC.

The rearrangement joins TRBV14 to TRBJ1-1; D is ambiguous. Germline-derived CDR1 and CDR2 are SGHDN and FVKESK. CDR3 length: 15 amino acids. V dropped 1 base and J dropped 6 bases, with 15 bases sitting between them. The CDR3: CASSQVGTSWAEAFF. CDR3 nucleotides: TGTGCCAGCAGCCAAGTTGGCACCTCGTGGGCTGAAGCTTTCTTT.